Shown below are 7 T cell receptor beta chains from a single sample sequenced in a study of tumor-infiltrating lymphocytes in primary liver carcinoma. TCR beta cDNA came from roughly 550 ng total RNA, primed with a constant-region primer. The TCR beta library was amplified through three nested multiplex PCR rounds in a modified ARM-PCR procedure. Use of TRBV1-TRBV30 forward primers with a C-beta reverse primer characterized the first two PCR rounds, which lasted roughly 9 cycles each. A single record per CDR3 protein comes from TCRdb applying MiXCR to the multiplex PCR reads. The sample shows tens of thousands of distinct CDR3 sequences, around 80% of them seen only once. Bulk tissue was left unsorted, and RNA and DNA were co-extracted from approximately 20-30 mg of it. Sequenced sample: tumor-adjacent normal liver tissue. These receptor sequences come from a woman in her twenties or thirties with primary liver carcinoma and hepatitis B virus infection.

A word on this clonotype: One end of the junction does not line up with germline, which may come from a read error. The chain is built from TRBV15 and TRBJ2-1, with TRBD1 as a possible D gene (5 bases). Germline CDR1 and CDR2: LNHNV and YYDKDF (reference sequence). This CDR3 is 16 amino acids long. The CDR3 DNA reads as TGTGCCACCAGCAGAGATTACAGGAGCTCCTATGATGAGCAGCTCTTC. The encoded protein is CATSRDYRSSYDEQLF. Complete variable domain (other parts from reference TRBV15 and TRBJ2-1): DAMVIQNPRYQVTQFGKPVTLSCSQTLNHNVMYWYQQKSSQAPKLLFHYYDKDFNNEADTPDNFQSRRPNTSFCFLDIRSPGLGDTAMYLCATSRDYRSSYDEQLFGPGTRLTVL.

This clonotype was counted a single time. One end of the junction fails to match germline, which may point to a read error. The gene calls are TRBV4-3 and TRBJ2-3, with D possibly being TRBD1 (5 bases). CDR3 length equals 18 residues. Germline V CDR1 and CDR2: LGHNA, YSLEER. Written as DNA, the CDR3 is TGCGCCAGCGGCCAGTCGGTCTGGCAGGGTGATCCCGATGATACGCGGTATTTT. This gives the protein CASGQSVWQGDPDDTRYF.

This clonotype was counted at least ten times. The chain employs TRBV6-6 and TRBJ2-5; TRBD2 aligns across 10 bases. Unmatched junction bases numbered 8, after V lost 8 bases and J lost 5 bases. Germline values: CDR1 MNHNY, CDR2 SVGAGI (reference sequence). CDR3 length: 14 residues. The DNA for the CDR3 is TGTGCCAGCGCACTAGCGGGGCCCCAGGAGACCCAGTACTTC. Translating gives CASALAGPQETQYF.

V and J are TRBV11-2 and TRBJ2-2; the D gene is possibly TRBD2 (5 bases). This CDR3 region has 16 residues. V was shortened by 5 bases and J by 15 bases, with 28 bases between the two germline ends. Germline lookup yields CDR1 SGHAT and CDR2 FQNNGV. CDR3 sequence reads: CASSHDPRLNTGKLFF. CDR3 DNA sequence: TGTGCCAGCAGCCACGATCCCCGATTGAACACCGGGAAGTTGTTTTTT.

Turning to this clonotype: This likely comes from a read error, as the CDR3 has no conserved phenylalanine or tryptophan at its end. The chain is built from TRBV11-2 and TRBJ2-1; the D is unclear. The CDR3 length is 13 residues. From germline, CDR1 is SGHAT and CDR2 FQNNGV. CDR3 residues: CTSRLGSYNEQFS. The CDR3 coding sequence is TGTACCAGCAGATTAGGCTCCTACAATGAGCAGTTCTCC.

This chain joins TRBV18 and TRBJ2-1; 7 nucleotides line up with TRBD2. This CDR3 is built from 15 residues. With V trimmed by 3 bases and J by 2 bases, 4 bases remained unmatched. The V gene's germline CDR1 is KGHSH and CDR2 LQKENI. CDR3 protein: CASSPIAGAYNEQFF. Written as DNA, the CDR3 is TGTGCCAGCTCACCTATAGCGGGTGCCTACAATGAGCAGTTCTTC. The whole variable domain, filled in from reference TRBV18 and TRBJ2-1, reads NAGVMQNPRHLVRRRGQEARLRCSPMKGHSHVYWYRQLPEEGLKFMVYLQKENIIDESGMPKERFSAEFPKEGPSILRIQQVVRGDSAAYFCASSPIAGAYNEQFFGPGTRLTVL.

Note on this clonotype: Sequence at one end of the junction differs from germline and may be a read error. The V call is TRBV5-6, the J call TRBJ1-1; D perhaps matches TRBD1 (6 bases). In germline, CDR1 is SGHDT, CDR2 YYEEEE. The CDR3 length is 13 residues. The CDR3 region has the DNA TGTGCCAGGAGCTGTTGGGGCCGCAGGGGAGCTTTCTTT. Encoded protein: CARSCWGRRGAFF.